Below, 22 T cell receptor beta chains from the same sample are listed, as sequenced in a study of control samples from healthy donors and cancer patients. Generated by immunoSEQ multiplex PCR, the TCRdb table keeps only in-frame clones and is missing some. The repertoire holds 200,000 to 250,000 clones, with about 95% as singletons. Source material: blood. Receptors originate from a man between 45 and 60 years old in good health.

This clone was seen a single time. The chain uses TRBV24-1 and TRBJ2-3; 9 nucleotides match TRBD2. CDR1 KGHDR and CDR2 SFDVKD come from the germline V gene. V lost 4 bases to trimming and J lost 4 bases; unmatched junction nucleotides: 11. This CDR3 has 17 amino acids. CDR3 sequence reads: CATSDNSGGPGSDTQYF. The CDR3 nucleotides are TGTGCCACCAGTGACAATAGCGGGGGCCCGGGCTCAGATACGCAGTATTTT.

V usage is TRBV9 and J usage is TRBJ1-2; TRBD1 might be the D (6 bases). V shed 5 bases and J shed 13 bases, with 15 bases lying between them. The CDR3 sequence is 11 residues long. CDR1 and CDR2 from the germline V gene are SGDLS and YYNGEE. The CDR3 DNA reads TGTGCCAGCAGTCTGGGGGCGTTTTCCACCTTC. Translation: CASSLGAFSTF.

The rearrangement joins TRBV7-2 to TRBJ2-7; 9 nucleotides line up with TRBD1. This CDR3 contains 14 residues. V was clipped by 5 bases and J by 7 bases; unmatched bases: 9. The germline CDR1 and CDR2 sequences are SGHTA and FQGNSA. The CDR3 here is CASSLGRGTGEQYF. As DNA, the CDR3 is TGTGCCAGCAGCCTAGGTCGGGGGACAGGGGAGCAGTACTTC.

V is TRBV19 and J is TRBJ2-5; D may be TRBD2 (7 bases). This CDR3 region has 15 residues. Trimming shortened V by 3 bases and J by 5 bases, and 16 bases separated the two germline ends. Per germline, CDR1 LNHDA and CDR2 SQIVND (reference sequence). CDR3 in amino acids: CASSIRGGLFETQYF. Here the CDR3 DNA reads TGTGCCAGTAGTATCCGCGGGGGCCTTTTCGAGACCCAGTACTTC.

CDR3 in DNA: TGTGCCAGCAGAAACAGGCGCTACTATGGCTACACCTTC. Its protein product is CASRNRRYYGYTF. The rearrangement links TRBV12-3 or TRBV12-4 to TRBJ1-2; tentatively, D is TRBD1 (5 bases). Trimming took off 6 bases at V and 3 bases at J, with 11 bases between the two ends. This CDR3 has 13 amino acids.

This chain connects TRBV15 to TRBJ1-2, with TRBD1 as a possible D gene (5 bases). Germline CDR1 reads LNHNV; CDR2 reads YYDKDF (reference sequence). The CDR3 length is 14 residues. V was shortened by 4 bases and J by 0 bases, with 9 bases between the two germline ends. The CDR3 DNA reads as TGTGCCACCAGCACCAGGGTAGCTAACTATGGCTACACCTTC. It encodes CATSTRVANYGYTF.

In DNA form, the CDR3 reads TGTGCCAGCAGCTTTAAAATCCAAGAGACCCAGTACTTC. The encoded protein is CASSFKIQETQYF. The chain uses TRBV7-9 and TRBJ2-5; D unclear. V lost 3 bases to trimming and J lost 1 base, with 6 bases between them. The CDR3 has 13 amino acids. CDR1 is SEHNR and CDR2 is FQNEAQ in the germline V gene (reference sequence).

This chain joins TRBV3-1 (or the pseudogene TRBV3-2) and TRBJ2-2, with TRBD1 identical over 9 bases. Looked up from germline, CDR1 is LGHDT and CDR2 is YNNKEL (reference sequence). The CDR3 contains 15 residues. V lost 2 bases, J lost 7 bases, and 5 bases stayed unmatched. DNA for the CDR3: TGTGCCAGCAGCCAAAGAGGGACAGGGATCGGGGAGCTGTTTTTT. Residues: CASSQRGTGIGELFF.

The rearrangement joins TRBV6-1 to TRBJ1-4; TRBD1 aligns across 7 bases. CDR1 and CDR2 (germline): MNHNS, SASEGT. Losses at the gene ends were 3 bases for V and 3 bases for J; bases not matched to a gene: 13. The CDR3 sequence is 18 residues long. CDR3 nucleotides: TGTGCCAGCAGTGACCGAGGGGGCTACACGCAGGCTAATGAAAAACTGTTTTTT. Protein sequence: CASSDRGGYTQANEKLFF.

Only one count was recorded for this clone. This chain links TRBV7-2 with TRBJ1-3; the D gene is possibly TRBD1 (6 bases). V lost 3 bases and J 0 bases, leaving 15 bases between the germline ends. The CDR3 is made up of 17 amino acids. Germline assignment: CDR1 SGHTA and CDR2 FQGNSA. As DNA, the CDR3 is TGTGCCAGCAGCTTGGCCAACACAGGGCTCTCTGGAAACACCATATATTTT. The encoded protein is CASSLANTGLSGNTIYF. Full variable domain (outside the CDR3, taken from reference TRBV7-2 and TRBJ1-3): GAGVSQSPSNKVTEKGKDVELRCDPISGHTALYWYRQSLGQGLEFLIYFQGNSAPDKSGLPSDRFSAERTGGSVSTLTIQRTQQEDSAVYLCASSLANTGLSGNTIYFGEGSWLTVV.

The chain is built from TRBV3-1 (or the pseudogene TRBV3-2) and TRBJ2-7, with 8 positions matching TRBD2. Germline assignment: CDR1 LGHDT and CDR2 YNNKEL (reference sequence). There are 14 residues in the CDR3. V trimming: 3 bases; J trimming: 5 bases; junction bases outside the gene matches: 6. The CDR3, as DNA: TGTGCCAGCAGCCATCCCGGGAGGGTCAACGAGCAGTACTTC. It codes for CASSHPGRVNEQYF.

This clone was recorded only once. This sample includes further DNA sequences coding for the same CDR3. The J gene is TRBJ1-6, the V gene TRBV18; D gene uncertain. Trimming stripped 2 bases from V and 6 bases from J, with 11 bases between. Germline lookup yields CDR1 KGHSH and CDR2 LQKENI. The CDR3 is 15 residues long. The CDR3 DNA reads TGTGCCAGCTCACCAAGTGGGCCGATTAATTCACCCCTCCACTTT. This gives the protein CASSPSGPINSPLHF.

The V and J genes are TRBV19 and TRBJ1-2; D remains unclear. CDR1 is LNHDA and CDR2 is SQIVND in the germline V gene (reference sequence). The CDR3 loop spans 11 amino acids. Trimming shortened V by 9 bases and J by 5 bases, and 10 bases separated the two germline ends. The CDR3 DNA follows: TGTGCCAGCGGGTTGGAGTATGGCTACACCTTC. As protein: CASGLEYGYTF.

This clone was found once. The V gene is TRBV19, the J gene TRBJ1-3, with TRBD1 identical over 10 bases. The germline CDR1 and CDR2 sequences are LNHDA and SQIVND (reference sequence). The CDR3 has 15 amino acids. Trimming removed 8 bases from V and 0 bases from J; junction bases left unmatched: 4. In nucleotides, the CDR3 is TGTGCCAGTGGGGACAGGGGCCACTCTGGAAACACCATATATTTT. This sequence encodes CASGDRGHSGNTIYF.

This sequence joins TRBV9 and TRBJ1-1; tentatively, D is TRBD1 (5 bases). The V gene lost 2 bases and the J gene lost 7 bases, with 15 bases spanning the gap. The germline CDR1 and CDR2 sequences are SGDLS and YYNGEE. This CDR3 has 14 residues. CDR3 loop: CASSVRQGAGEAFF. CDR3 DNA sequence: TGTGCCAGCAGCGTCAGACAAGGGGCAGGTGAAGCTTTCTTT.

A remark on this clone: Within the sample, other DNA sequences also encode this same CDR3. As DNA, the CDR3 is TGTGCCAGCAGAAACACACTCTATGGCTACACCTTC. Translated, it gives CASRNTLYGYTF. The rearrangement uses TRBV28 and TRBJ1-2; unclear D gene. From germline, CDR1 is MDHEN and CDR2 SYDVKM. The CDR3 totals 12 residues. The V and J ends lost 6 bases and 4 bases respectively, with 9 bases between them.

The chain uses TRBV10-3 and TRBJ2-1, with D hard to call. The CDR3 loop spans 15 amino acids. Germline V gene sequence: CDR1 ENHRY, CDR2 SYGVKD. This CDR3 is CAIRKTISRNNEQFF. For the CDR3, the DNA is TGTGCGATACGTAAAACGATCTCCCGTAACAATGAGCAGTTCTTC.

The J gene is TRBJ2-1, the V gene TRBV3-1 (or the pseudogene TRBV3-2), with 7 bases lining up with TRBD2. Germline values: CDR1 LGHDT, CDR2 YNNKEL (reference sequence). V was pared by 0 bases and J by 1 base, with 6 bases of the junction left unmatched. This CDR3 is built from 17 residues. The CDR3 DNA sequence: TGTGCCAGCAGCCAAGATGAAGTGCGGGGGTCCTACAATGAGCAGTTCTTC. Its translation is CASSQDEVRGSYNEQFF.

V is TRBV15 and J is TRBJ1-3, with D possibly matching TRBD1 (5 bases). Trimming pared 4 bases from V and 4 bases from J, leaving 14 bases between. Germline CDR1 LNHNV, CDR2 YYDKDF (reference sequence). This CDR3 spans 15 amino acids. Here the CDR3 DNA reads TGTGCCACCAGCAAGAGGGGAGGGGTCGGAAACACCATATATTTT. It encodes CATSKRGGVGNTIYF.

V gene TRBV5-6 combines with J gene TRBJ2-7, with TRBD1 as a possible D gene (6 bases). V dropped 0 bases and J dropped 0 bases, with 10 bases sitting between them. In germline, CDR1 is SGHDT, CDR2 YYEEEE. The CDR3 spans 15 residues. The CDR3 nucleotides read TGTGCCAGCAGCTTGGTACCACAGGGCTCCTACGAGCAGTACTTC. It codes for CASSLVPQGSYEQYF.

The chain has TRBV12-3 or TRBV12-4 and TRBJ2-3; no clear D gene. Trimming shortened V by 8 bases and J by 2 bases, and 8 bases separated the two germline ends. The CDR3 length is 12 residues. In nucleotides, the CDR3 is TGTGCCAGCGGAACCGCCACAGATACGCAGTATTTT. This encodes CASGTATDTQYF.

The gene calls are TRBV18 and TRBJ1-2; tentatively, D is TRBD1 (6 bases). With 2 bases removed from V and 2 bases from J, the gap between germline ends came to 12 bases. The germline CDR1 and CDR2 sequences are KGHSH and LQKENI. This CDR3 has 15 amino acids. The chain's CDR3 is CASSPGIGQNYGYTF. CDR3 nucleotide sequence: TGTGCCAGCTCACCAGGTATAGGACAGAACTATGGCTACACCTTC. The complete variable domain, with remaining parts taken from reference TRBV18 and TRBJ1-2, reads NAGVMQNPRHLVRRRGQEARLRCSPMKGHSHVYWYRQLPEEGLKFMVYLQKENIIDESGMPKERFSAEFPKEGPSILRIQQVVRGDSAAYFCASSPGIGQNYGYTFGSGTRLTVV.